The 15 T cell receptor beta chains below come from one sample, sequenced in a study of OX40 agonist ivuxolimab in advanced cancers. Measured with immunoSEQ multiplex PCR; TCRdb has only the in-frame clones, and not every one. Of 25,000 to 35,000 clones in the sample, roughly 79% were seen once. The sequences come from CD4+ or CD8+ T cells sorted from blood, collected in a trial of the OX40 agonist ivuxolimab. The receptors come from an adult with an advanced solid tumor such as melanoma, head and neck, liver or kidney cancer.

In its sample, this clone was seen once. This rearrangement joins TRBV12-5 to TRBJ2-2; tentatively, D is TRBD1 (5 bases). The CDR3 has 19 amino acids. V dropped 0 bases and J dropped 1 base, with 18 bases sitting between them. Germline values: CDR1 LGHNT, CDR2 FRNRAP. The CDR3 loop is CASGLVLKGIVRNTGELFF. The CDR3 DNA reads as TGTGCTAGTGGTTTGGTACTGAAGGGGATCGTAAGGAACACCGGGGAGCTGTTTTTT.

This clone was seen a handful of times. The chain combines TRBV5-1 with TRBJ2-1, with 12 bases that match TRBD2. J was trimmed by 4 bases and V by 3 bases; bases with no gene match: 8. The CDR3 contains 17 residues. The germline gives CDR1 SGHRS, CDR2 YFSETQ. The CDR3: CASSSPSGGAPYNEQFF. The CDR3, as DNA: TGCGCCAGCAGCTCACCTAGCGGGGGGGCACCTTACAATGAGCAGTTCTTC. The full variable domain, completed using reference TRBV5-1 and TRBJ2-1, is KAGVTQTPRYLIKTRGQQVTLSCSPISGHRSVSWYQQTPGQGLQFLFEYFSETQRNKGNFPGRFSGRQFSNSRSEMNVSTLELGDSALYLCASSSPSGGAPYNEQFFGPGTRLTVL.

This clone qualifies as medium-sized (0.01 to 0.1%). The genes are TRBV19 and TRBJ1-2, with a possible D match to TRBD1 (5 bases). The CDR3 totals 12 residues. Germline V gives CDR1 LNHDA, CDR2 SQIVND (reference sequence). Trimming removed 7 bases at V and 4 bases at J, with 10 bases between. CDR3 nucleotides: TGTGCCAGTAAGACGGGGCCCTATGGCTACACCTTC. Translating it yields CASKTGPYGYTF.

The chain couples TRBV5-1 to TRBJ2-3; 10 bases agree with TRBD1. After removal of 1 base from V and 3 bases from J, the junction contained 2 bases not matched to a gene. CDR3 length: 15 amino acids. Germline loops: CDR1 SGHRS, CDR2 YFSETQ. For the CDR3, the DNA is TGCGCCAGCAGCTTGTGGGACAGGGGAACAGATACGCAGTATTTT. Protein sequence: CASSLWDRGTDTQYF. Using reference TRBV5-1 and TRBJ2-3 for the parts outside the CDR3, the full variable domain is KAGVTQTPRYLIKTRGQQVTLSCSPISGHRSVSWYQQTPGQGLQFLFEYFSETQRNKGNFPGRFSGRQFSNSRSEMNVSTLELGDSALYLCASSLWDRGTDTQYFGPGTRLTVL.

This clone was seen a few times. The chain uses TRBV4-3 and TRBJ2-3; D is ambiguous. Germline V gene data show CDR1 as LGHNA and CDR2 as YSLEER. This CDR3 comprises 14 residues. V dropped 6 bases and J dropped 3 bases, with 13 bases sitting between them. Here the CDR3 DNA reads TGCGCCAGCAGGACCAGCGAGTTGACAGATACGCAGTATTTT. Amino acids: CASRTSELTDTQYF.

This clone was seen a handful of times. The rearrangement uses TRBV7-2 and TRBJ2-2; tentatively, D is TRBD2 (6 bases). Germline CDR1 and CDR2: SGHTA and FQGNSA. This CDR3 is 19 amino acids long. Trimming took 5 bases from V and 0 from J, leaving 22 bases between them. CDR3 DNA: TGTGCCAGCAGCCGAAAAGGGTGGGCGGGGTCGGCGAACACCGGGGAGCTGTTTTTT. Residues: CASSRKGWAGSANTGELFF.

The chain is built from TRBV11-3 and TRBJ1-2; no reliable D call. Germline V gene sequence: CDR1 SGHNT, CDR2 YENEEA. Trimming removed 3 bases at V and 0 bases at J, with 11 bases between. The CDR3 extends over 15 amino acids. The DNA of the CDR3 is TGTGCCAGCAGCTTGGCCTCTGAGGCTAACTATGGCTACACCTTC. Its translation: CASSLASEANYGYTF.

The CDR3 DNA sequence: TGTGCCAGCAGTTACGGGACAGGGCCAGATACGCAGTATTTT. As protein: CASSYGTGPDTQYF. The V call is TRBV6-5, the J call TRBJ2-3, with 9 bases identical to TRBD1. This CDR3 has 14 amino acids. Germline V gene lookup returns CDR1 MNHEY and CDR2 SVGAGI. The V and J ends lost 2 bases and 4 bases, in that order; junction bases with no gene match: 1.

This sequence joins TRBV4-3 and TRBJ2-1; D is unclear. The CDR3 loop spans 15 amino acids. The V and J ends lost 4 bases and 0 bases respectively, with 10 bases between them. The germline gives CDR1 LGHNA, CDR2 YSLEER. The CDR3 bases are TGCGCCAGCAGCCGACACGCCAACTCCTACAATGAGCAGTTCTTC. This translates into CASSRHANSYNEQFF.

This clone rates as large. The chain joins TRBV6-1 to TRBJ2-2; 9 nucleotides line up with TRBD1. The V gene end was trimmed by 6 bases and the J gene end by 3 bases; junction bases not matched to a gene: 5. Germline V gene sequence: CDR1 MNHNS, CDR2 SASEGT. This CDR3 is 15 amino acids long. The CDR3 bases are TGTGCCAGCAGCCCCTGGACAGGGGACACCGGGGAGCTGTTTTTT. Translated: CASSPWTGDTGELFF.

This chain uses TRBV19 with TRBJ2-7; TRBD2 is a possible D gene (6 bases). Germline-derived CDR1 and CDR2 are LNHDA and SQIVND (reference sequence). CDR3 length: 15 amino acids. Between the trimmed V and J ends, which lost 5 bases and 3 bases, there was a span of 17 bases. Written as DNA, the CDR3 is TGTGCCAGTAGTTGGGAAGGGGAGGCACACTACGAGCAGTACTTC. Protein sequence: CASSWEGEAHYEQYF. Using reference TRBV19 and TRBJ2-7 for the parts outside the CDR3, the full variable domain is DGGITQSPKYLFRKEGQNVTLSCEQNLNHDAMYWYRQDPGQGLRLIYYSQIVNDFQKGDIAEGYSVSREKKESFPLTVTSAQKNPTAFYLCASSWEGEAHYEQYFGPGTRLTVT.

J is TRBJ2-6 and V is TRBV9; D may be TRBD1 (5 bases). CDR3 length equals 15 residues. Germline loops: CDR1 SGDLS, CDR2 YYNGEE. Trimming shortened V by 0 bases and J by 4 bases, and 8 bases separated the two germline ends. The CDR3 nucleotides read TGTGCCAGCAGCGTAGCTGGGGCAGGGGCCAACGTCCTGACTTTC. This gives the protein CASSVAGAGANVLTF. Full variable domain (outside the CDR3, taken from reference TRBV9 and TRBJ2-6): DSGVTQTPKHLITATGQRVTLRCSPRSGDLSVYWYQQSLDQGLQFLIQYYNGEERAKGNILERFSAQQFPDLHSELNLSSLELGDSALYFCASSVAGAGANVLTFGAGSRLTVL.

Sample share makes this clone medium-sized (0.01 to 0.1%). V gene TRBV5-4 combines with J gene TRBJ2-7, with TRBD2 matching 7 bases. The CDR3 is made up of 14 amino acids. The germline gives CDR1 SGHNT, CDR2 YYREEE (reference sequence). Losses at the gene ends were 4 bases for V and 3 bases for J; bases not matched to a gene: 7. The CDR3 region is CASSVGTNLYEQYF. The CDR3 region has the DNA TGTGCCAGCAGCGTCGGGACTAACCTCTACGAGCAGTACTTC.

V gene TRBV7-9 combines with J gene TRBJ2-7; a possible D gene is TRBD2 (6 bases). Per the germline V gene, CDR1 is SEHNR and CDR2 is FQNEAQ (reference sequence). Trimming left V 3 bases short and J 7 bases short, with 13 bases between. The CDR3 length is 13 residues. CDR3 region: CASSFGGAGEQYF. The CDR3 DNA follows: TGTGCCAGCAGCTTCGGGGGAGCCGGGGAGCAGTACTTC.

This clone came up once. The V and J genes are TRBV5-6 and TRBJ2-7; either TRBD1 or TRBD2 may fit D (5 bases each). V lost 3 bases and J lost 5, with 18 bases in between. This CDR3 is built from 15 residues. Germline CDR1 is SGHDT and CDR2 is YYEEEE. CDR3 sequence reads: CASSSDSLRGHEQYF. The CDR3 DNA follows: TGTGCCAGCAGCTCGGACTCCTTGAGGGGACACGAGCAGTACTTC.